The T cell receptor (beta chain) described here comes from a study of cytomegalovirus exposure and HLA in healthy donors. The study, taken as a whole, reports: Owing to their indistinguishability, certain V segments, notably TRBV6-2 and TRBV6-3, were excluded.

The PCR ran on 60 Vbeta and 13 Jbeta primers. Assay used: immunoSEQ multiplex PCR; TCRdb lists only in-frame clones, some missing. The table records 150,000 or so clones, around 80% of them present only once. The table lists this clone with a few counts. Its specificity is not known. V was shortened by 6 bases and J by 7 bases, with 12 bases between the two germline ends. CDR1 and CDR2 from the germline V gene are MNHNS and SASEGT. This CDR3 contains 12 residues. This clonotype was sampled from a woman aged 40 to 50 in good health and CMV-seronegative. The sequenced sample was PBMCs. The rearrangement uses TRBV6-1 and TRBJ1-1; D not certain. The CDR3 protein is CASSAPVLEAFF. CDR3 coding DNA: TGTGCCAGCAGCGCCCCGGTCCTTGAAGCTTTCTTT.